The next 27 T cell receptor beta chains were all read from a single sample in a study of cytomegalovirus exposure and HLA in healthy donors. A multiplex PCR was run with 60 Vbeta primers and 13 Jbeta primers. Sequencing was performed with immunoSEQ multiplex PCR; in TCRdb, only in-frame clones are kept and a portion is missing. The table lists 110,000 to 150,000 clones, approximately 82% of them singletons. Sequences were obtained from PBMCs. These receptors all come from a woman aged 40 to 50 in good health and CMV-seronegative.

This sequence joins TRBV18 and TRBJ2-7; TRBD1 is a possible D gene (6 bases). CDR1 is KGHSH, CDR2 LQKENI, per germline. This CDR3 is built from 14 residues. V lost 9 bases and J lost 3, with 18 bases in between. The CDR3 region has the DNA TGTGCCAGTTCCCCCAGGGGAGCTCGCTACGAGCAGTACTTC. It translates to CASSPRGARYEQYF.

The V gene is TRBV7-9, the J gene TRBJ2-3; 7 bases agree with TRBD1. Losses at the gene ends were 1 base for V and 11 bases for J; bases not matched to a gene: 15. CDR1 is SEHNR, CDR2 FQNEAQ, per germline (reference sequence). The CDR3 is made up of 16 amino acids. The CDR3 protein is CASSLGQGHPWGMQYF. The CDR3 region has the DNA TGTGCCAGCAGCTTAGGACAGGGTCATCCCTGGGGTATGCAGTATTTT. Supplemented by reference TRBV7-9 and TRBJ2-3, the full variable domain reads DTGVSQNPRHKITKRGQNVTFRCDPISEHNRLYWYRQTLGQGPEFLTYFQNEAQLEKSRLLSDRFSAERPKGSFSTLEIQRTEQGDSAMYLCASSLGQGHPWGMQYFGPGTRLTVL.

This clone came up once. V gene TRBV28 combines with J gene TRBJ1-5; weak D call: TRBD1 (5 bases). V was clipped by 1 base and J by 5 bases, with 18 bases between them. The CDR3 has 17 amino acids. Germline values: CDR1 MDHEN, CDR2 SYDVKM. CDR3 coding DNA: TGTGCCAGCAGTTTATTTGGGTTAACACAGGTTCATCAGCCCCAGCATTTT. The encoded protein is CASSLFGLTQVHQPQHF.

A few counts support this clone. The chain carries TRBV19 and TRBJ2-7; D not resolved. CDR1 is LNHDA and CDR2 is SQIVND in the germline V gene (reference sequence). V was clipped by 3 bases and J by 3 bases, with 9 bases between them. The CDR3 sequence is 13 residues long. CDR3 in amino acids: CASSMSKHYEQYF. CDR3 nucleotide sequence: TGTGCCAGTAGTATGTCAAAGCACTACGAGCAGTACTTC.

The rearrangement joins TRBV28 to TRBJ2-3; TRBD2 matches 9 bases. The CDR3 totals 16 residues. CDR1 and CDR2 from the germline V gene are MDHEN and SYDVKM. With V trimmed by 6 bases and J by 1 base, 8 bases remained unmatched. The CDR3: CASSIGTSYGTDTQYF. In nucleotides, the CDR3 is TGTGCCAGCAGCATAGGGACTAGCTATGGCACAGATACGCAGTATTTT.

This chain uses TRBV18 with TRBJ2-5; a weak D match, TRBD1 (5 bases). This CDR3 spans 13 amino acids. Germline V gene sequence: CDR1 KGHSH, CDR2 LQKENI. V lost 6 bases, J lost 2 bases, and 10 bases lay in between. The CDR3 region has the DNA TGTGCCAGCTCGCGACAGAAACAAGAGACCCAGTACTTC. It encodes CASSRQKQETQYF.

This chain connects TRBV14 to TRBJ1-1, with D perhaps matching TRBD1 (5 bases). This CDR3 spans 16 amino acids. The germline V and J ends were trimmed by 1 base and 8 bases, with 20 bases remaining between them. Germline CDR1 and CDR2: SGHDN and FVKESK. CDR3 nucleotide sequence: TGTGCCAGCAGCCAAGTTGGGGCAGGTTTCGCCGTAGAAGCTTTCTTT. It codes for CASSQVGAGFAVEAFF.

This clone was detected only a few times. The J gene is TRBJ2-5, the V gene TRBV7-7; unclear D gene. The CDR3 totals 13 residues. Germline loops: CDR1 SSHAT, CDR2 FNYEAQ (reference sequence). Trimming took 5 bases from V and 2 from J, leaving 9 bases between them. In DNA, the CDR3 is TGTGCCAGCAGCAATCGGTGGCAAGAGACCCAGTACTTC. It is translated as CASSNRWQETQYF.

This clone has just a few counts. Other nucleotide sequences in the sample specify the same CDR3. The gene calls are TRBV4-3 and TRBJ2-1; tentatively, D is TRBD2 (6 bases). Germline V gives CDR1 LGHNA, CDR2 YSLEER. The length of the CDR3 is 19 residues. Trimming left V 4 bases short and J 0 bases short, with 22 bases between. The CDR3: CASSLSPMNGGSSYNEQFF. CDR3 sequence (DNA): TGCGCCAGCAGCCTCTCGCCTATGAACGGAGGGAGCTCCTACAATGAGCAGTTCTTC.

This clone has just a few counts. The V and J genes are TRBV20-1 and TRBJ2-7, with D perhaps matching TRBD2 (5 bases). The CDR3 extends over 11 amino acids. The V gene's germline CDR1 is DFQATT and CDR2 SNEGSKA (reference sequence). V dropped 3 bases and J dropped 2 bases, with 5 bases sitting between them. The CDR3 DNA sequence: TGCAGTGCTAGCGGGGCCTACGAGCAGTACTTC. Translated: CSASGAYEQYF.

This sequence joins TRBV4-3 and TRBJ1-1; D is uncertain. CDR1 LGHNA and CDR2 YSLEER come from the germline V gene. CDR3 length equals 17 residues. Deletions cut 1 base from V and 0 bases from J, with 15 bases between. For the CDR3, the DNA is TGCGCCAGCAGCCAAGGAAATACCGTAGCAATGAACACTGAAGCTTTCTTT. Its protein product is CASSQGNTVAMNTEAFF.

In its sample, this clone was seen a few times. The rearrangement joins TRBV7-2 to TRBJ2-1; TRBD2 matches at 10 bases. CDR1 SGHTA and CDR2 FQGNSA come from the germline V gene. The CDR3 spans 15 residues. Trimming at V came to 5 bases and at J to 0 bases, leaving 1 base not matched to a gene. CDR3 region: CASSPSGSSYNEQFF. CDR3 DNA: TGTGCCAGCAGCCCTAGCGGGAGCTCCTACAATGAGCAGTTCTTC. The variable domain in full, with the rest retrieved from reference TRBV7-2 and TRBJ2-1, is GAGVSQSPSNKVTEKGKDVELRCDPISGHTALYWYRQSLGQGLEFLIYFQGNSAPDKSGLPSDRFSAERTGGSVSTLTIQRTQQEDSAVYLCASSPSGSSYNEQFFGPGTRLTVL.

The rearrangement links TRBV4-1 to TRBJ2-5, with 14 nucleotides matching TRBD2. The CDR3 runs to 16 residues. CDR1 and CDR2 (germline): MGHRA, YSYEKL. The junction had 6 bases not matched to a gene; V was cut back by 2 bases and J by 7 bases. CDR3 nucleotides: TGCGCCAGCAGCCAACCGGGACTAGCGGGAGCGGGGACCCAGTACTTC. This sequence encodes CASSQPGLAGAGTQYF.

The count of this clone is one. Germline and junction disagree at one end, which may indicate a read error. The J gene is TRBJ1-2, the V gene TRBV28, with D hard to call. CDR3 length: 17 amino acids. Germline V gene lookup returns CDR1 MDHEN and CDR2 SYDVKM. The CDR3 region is CASSDAPGSLTNYVYTF. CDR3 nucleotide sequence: TGTGCCAGCAGTGATGCTCCGGGATCCTTGACTAACTATGTCTACACCTTC.

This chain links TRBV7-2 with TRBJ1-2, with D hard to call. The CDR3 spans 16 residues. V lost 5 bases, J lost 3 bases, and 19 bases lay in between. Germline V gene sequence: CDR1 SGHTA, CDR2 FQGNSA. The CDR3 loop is CASSQMGGRVYYGYTF. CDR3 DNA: TGTGCCAGCAGCCAAATGGGAGGGAGGGTATACTATGGCTACACCTTC.

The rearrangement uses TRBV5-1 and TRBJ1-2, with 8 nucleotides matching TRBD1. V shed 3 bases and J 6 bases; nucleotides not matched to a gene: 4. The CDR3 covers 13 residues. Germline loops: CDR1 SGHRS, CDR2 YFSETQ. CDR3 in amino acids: CASSSTGQDGYTF. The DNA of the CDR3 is TGCGCCAGCAGCTCCACGGGACAGGATGGCTACACCTTC.

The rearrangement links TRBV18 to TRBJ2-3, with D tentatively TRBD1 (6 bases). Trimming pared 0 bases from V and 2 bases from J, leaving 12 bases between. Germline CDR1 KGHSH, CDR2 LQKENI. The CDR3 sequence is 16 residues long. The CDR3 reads CASSPPKGHPTDTQYF. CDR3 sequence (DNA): TGTGCCAGCTCACCACCGAAGGGACACCCCACAGATACGCAGTATTTT.

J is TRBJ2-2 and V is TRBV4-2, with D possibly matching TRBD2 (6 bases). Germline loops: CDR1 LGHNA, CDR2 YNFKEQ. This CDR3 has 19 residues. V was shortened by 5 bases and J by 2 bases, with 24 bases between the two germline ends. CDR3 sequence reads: CASSLQRDFPFLNTGELFF. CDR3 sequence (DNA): TGTGCCAGCAGCTTACAACGGGACTTCCCTTTCTTAAACACCGGGGAGCTGTTTTTT.

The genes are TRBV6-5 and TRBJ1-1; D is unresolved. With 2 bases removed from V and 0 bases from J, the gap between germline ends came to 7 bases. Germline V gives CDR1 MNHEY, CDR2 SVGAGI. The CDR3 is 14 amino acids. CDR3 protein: CASSYDTLNTEAFF. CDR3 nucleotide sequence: TGTGCCAGCAGTTACGATACACTGAACACTGAAGCTTTCTTT.

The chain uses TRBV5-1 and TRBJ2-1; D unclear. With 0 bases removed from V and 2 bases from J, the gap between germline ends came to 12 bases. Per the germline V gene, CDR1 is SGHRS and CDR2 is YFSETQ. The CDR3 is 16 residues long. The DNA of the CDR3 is TGCGCCAGCAGCTTGGCCGAGCGTTCGGCCTACAATGAGCAGTTCTTC. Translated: CASSLAERSAYNEQFF.

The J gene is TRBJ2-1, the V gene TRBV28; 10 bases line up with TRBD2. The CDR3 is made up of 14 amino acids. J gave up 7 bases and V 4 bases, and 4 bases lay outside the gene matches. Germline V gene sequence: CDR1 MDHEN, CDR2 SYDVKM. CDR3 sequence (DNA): TGTGCCAGCAGTTCCCTAGCGGGAGTAAATGAGCAGTTCTTC. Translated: CASSSLAGVNEQFF.

In DNA form, the CDR3 reads TGTGCCAGCAGCCCCCTGAGGTTGGGAGTAACTGCCGGGGAGCTGTTTTTT. This encodes CASSPLRLGVTAGELFF. V is TRBV7-6 and J is TRBJ2-2; possible D gene TRBD2, 5 bases. Germline V gene lookup returns CDR1 SGHVS and CDR2 FNYEAQ. The CDR3 length is 17 residues. V lost 5 bases and J 6 bases, leaving 22 bases between the germline ends.

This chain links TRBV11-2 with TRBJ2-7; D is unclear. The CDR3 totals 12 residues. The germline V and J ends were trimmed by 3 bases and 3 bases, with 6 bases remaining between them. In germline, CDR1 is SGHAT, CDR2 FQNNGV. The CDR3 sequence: CASSFSGYEQYF. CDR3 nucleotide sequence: TGTGCCAGCAGCTTTTCAGGCTACGAGCAGTACTTC.

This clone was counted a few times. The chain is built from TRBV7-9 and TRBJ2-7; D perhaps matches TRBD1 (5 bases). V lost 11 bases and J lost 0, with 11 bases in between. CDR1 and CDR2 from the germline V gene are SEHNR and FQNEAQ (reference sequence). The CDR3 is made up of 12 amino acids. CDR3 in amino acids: CALDKSSYEQYF. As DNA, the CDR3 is TGTGCCTTGGACAAAAGCTCCTACGAGCAGTACTTC.

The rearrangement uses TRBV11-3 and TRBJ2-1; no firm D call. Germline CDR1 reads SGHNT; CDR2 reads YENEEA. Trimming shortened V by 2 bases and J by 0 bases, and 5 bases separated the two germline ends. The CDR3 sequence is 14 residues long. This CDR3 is CASSLRHSYNEQFF. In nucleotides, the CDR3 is TGTGCCAGCAGCTTAAGACACTCCTACAATGAGCAGTTCTTC.

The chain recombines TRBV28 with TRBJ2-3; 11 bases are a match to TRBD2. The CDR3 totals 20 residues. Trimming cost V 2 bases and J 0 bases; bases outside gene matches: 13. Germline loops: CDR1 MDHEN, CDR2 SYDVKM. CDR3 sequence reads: CASSLPTVAGGPWSTDTQYF. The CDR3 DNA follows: TGTGCCAGCAGTTTACCCACAGTAGCGGGAGGGCCGTGGAGCACAGATACGCAGTATTTT. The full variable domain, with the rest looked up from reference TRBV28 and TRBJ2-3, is DVKVTQSSRYLVKRTGEKVFLECVQDMDHENMFWYRQDPGLGLRLIYFSYDVKMKEKGDIPEGYSVSREKKERFSLILESASTNQTSMYLCASSLPTVAGGPWSTDTQYFGPGTRLTVL.

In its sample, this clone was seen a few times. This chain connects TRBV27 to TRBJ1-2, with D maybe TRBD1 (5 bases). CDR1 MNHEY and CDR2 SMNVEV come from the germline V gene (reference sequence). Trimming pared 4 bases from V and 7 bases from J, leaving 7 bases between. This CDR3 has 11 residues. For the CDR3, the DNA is TGTGCCAGCAGTTCGGGACTTGGCTACACCTTC. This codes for CASSSGLGYTF.